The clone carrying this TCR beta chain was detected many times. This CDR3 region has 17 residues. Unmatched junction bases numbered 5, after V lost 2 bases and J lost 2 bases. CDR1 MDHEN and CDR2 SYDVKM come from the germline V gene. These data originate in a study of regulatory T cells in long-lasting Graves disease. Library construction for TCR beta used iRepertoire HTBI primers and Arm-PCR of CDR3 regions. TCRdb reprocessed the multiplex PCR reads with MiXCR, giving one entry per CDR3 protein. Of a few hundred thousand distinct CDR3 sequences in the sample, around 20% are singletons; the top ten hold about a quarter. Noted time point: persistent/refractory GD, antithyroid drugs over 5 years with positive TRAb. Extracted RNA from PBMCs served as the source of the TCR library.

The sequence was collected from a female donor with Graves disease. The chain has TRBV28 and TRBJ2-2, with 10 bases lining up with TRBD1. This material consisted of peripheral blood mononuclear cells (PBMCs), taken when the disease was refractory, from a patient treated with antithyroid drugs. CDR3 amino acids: CASSLQRTGGNTGELFF. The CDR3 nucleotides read TGTGCCAGCAGTTTACAACGGACAGGGGGTAACACCGGGGAGCTGTTTTTT.